The sequence of this T cell receptor beta chain was determined in a study of cytomegalovirus exposure and HLA in healthy donors listed by TCRdb under 2017. Context from the whole study: In an earlier analysis of roughly 590 of the donors, 250 to 350 Gb of sequence data and 120 million or so unique TCR beta sequences from 150 million to 200 million T cells were reported. Every discovery cohort repertoire had been produced on one sequencing platform. To study patterns of TCR occurrence, a later analysis re-analyzed previously published TCR beta repertoires from around 700 donors and added high-resolution HLA genotyping. In an earlier analysis of 500 to 650 of the donors, high-throughput TCR beta sequencing was used to judge whether each TCR beta V gene segment behaved as functional or pseudogenic. Donor age, sex, ethnicity and CMV serostatus were compiled alongside the repertoire data. Using immunosequencing, the study profiled T cell repertoires from 500 to 800 subjects and related those repertoires to cytomegalovirus serostatus. On average, roughly 240,000 unique TCR beta nucleotide sequences were sequenced per donor among some 420 genotyped donors of the cohort, with roughly 18% of those sequences being non-productive. Typing coverage varied by locus: roughly 629-630 donors for A, B, C, DRB1 and DQB1; 522 for DQA1; more than 600 for DPA1; roughly 450 for DPB1. Because of strong linkage in the cohort, roughly five DR-DQ haplotypes were treated as single units for association and clustering. About 300 gigabases of sequencing data and tens of millions of unique TCR sequences were included in an early release covering under 650 HLA-typed donors. A separate validation cohort of roughly 130 different subjects was used in addition to the approximately 610-subject first cohort. Of the roughly 400 genotyped donors, approximately 82% fell in the genetic ancestry cluster associated with self-reported Caucasian donors. To predict cytomegalovirus infection status, the study combined high-throughput TCR immunosequencing, statistical association of individual TCRs with disease status, and machine learning. HLA typing covered class I and class II loci at four-digit resolution. The study aimed to test whether signatures of past pathogen exposure could be identified by cataloging public T cell receptors. Rather than drawing on any new phenotypic data, the later analysis identified candidate immune exposures from TCR beta sequences and the way those sequences occurred across donors. A later genetic analysis used genome-wide SNP genotypes for about three fifths of the roughly 700 donors, treating that subset as a discovery cohort. The research as a whole found: A later analysis reported that several top co-occurrence clusters appeared linked to parvovirus B19, influenza, CMV and Epstein-Barr virus. In a later analysis, HLA-associated TCR beta chains were found to be more clonally expanded and to have lower generation probabilities than equally common non-associated chains. An association between a missense DCLRE1C variant and V-gene and J-gene trimming of TCR beta chains was found in a later genetic analysis and replicated in an independent cohort. A cluster of highly shared sequence variants was judged likely to be a technical artifact of the sequencing pipeline. Assigning TCR associations to individual alleles was difficult when HLA alleles, especially DR and DQ, strongly co-occurred. Specific HLA alleles were associated with 15,000 to 20,000 TCR beta sequences at a false discovery rate of 0.05 in a later analysis. A further reported finding was that TCR beta sequences accurately predicted the HLA-A and HLA-B alleles for most subjects in the first cohort. Linkage disequilibrium might explain the correlated functional status among segregating V segments, but an unknown experimental factor could not be excluded. Cytomegalovirus status was reported to be diagnosed by the classifier with high specificity and sensitivity in both the original and validation cohorts. The presence/absence analyses assumed that sequencing depth was roughly uniform across donors, and that assumption may not be true. The authors suggested that the approach could potentially be extended to other disease states and immunological phenotypes. A few of the identified cytomegalovirus-associated TCR beta chains were confirmed in vitro to be specific for cytomegalovirus antigens. Only TCR beta chains were sequenced in this cohort, and the absence of alpha or paired-chain data limited detectable features. For the cohort, immune exposure information was limited to CMV serostatus. In an earlier analysis of approximately 600 of the donors, most TCR beta V segments were observed in productive rearrangements about 87% or about 30% of the time, broadly matching IMGT annotations. Because counts were too low, 15 to 20 rarely observed V segments, including chromosome 9 orphons, were excluded from the earlier analysis of a few hundred of the donors. HLA typing was unavailable for some donors at each locus, so association tests used only the typed subset. In the study, approximately 160 TCR beta chains were listed as associated with cytomegalovirus. In a later analysis, most CMV-associated TCR beta chains were found to appear HLA-restricted, with HLA associations seemingly driven largely by CMV exposure. Compared with the roughly 600-donor mean, donors in an Asian-associated ancestry cluster had fewer N-insertions in productive TCRs, according to a later genetic analysis. A later analysis found that TCR association rates varied across HLA loci, with DRB1 alleles showing the most associated TCRs and HLA-C alleles the fewest. Most TCR sequences were seen in very few donors, while some public TCRs were found in many individuals.

The cohort consisted of 650 to 850 healthy bone marrow donors. Cohort members were all nominally healthy when sampled, although unrecorded immune exposures were likely present. The donor tested CMV seronegative, placing the donor among the 300 to 400 seronegative members of the cohort. A peripheral blood sample was collected from each donor, and TCR beta sequencing was performed on peripheral blood mononuclear cells. The Qiagen DNeasy Blood Extraction Kit was used to extract genomic DNA from the blood cell samples. Library construction relied on the immunoSEQ multiplex PCR assay. For the multiplex PCR, a mixture combining 60 forward primers for TCR Vbeta segments and 13 reverse primers for TCR Jbeta segments was used. The CDR3 region of rearranged TCR beta genes was amplified from genomic DNA with a multiplex PCR assay. On the Illumina HiSeq System, the amplified TCR beta libraries were sequenced as 87-base-pair reads. As for how the authors treated the data: In a later analysis, tens of millions of unique TCR beta chains were counted across the 666 repertoires, and about 10 million of these chains were shared by at least two donors. To remove PCR and sequencing errors, raw reads were error-corrected and collapsed into unique sequences using a nearest-neighbor algorithm that merged closely related sequences. To assign V, D and J gene segments, CDR3 sequences were aligned to IMGT reference sequences. For a sequence to be retained, a match of at least six nucleotides was required to both a V gene segment and a J gene segment. Rearrangements were called productive when the CDR3 lacked stop codons and stayed in frame with V and J; all others were non-productive. Following IMGT convention, CDR3 was defined as the stretch from the second conserved V-encoded cysteine to the conserved J-encoded phenylalanine. In an earlier analysis of roughly 610 of the donors, sequences lacking an unambiguous match to a single V gene segment were excluded. In an earlier analysis of approximately 560 of the donors, a V segment was called functional when productive rearrangements were above 56.7%, and segregating when the standard deviation between donors exceeded 5%. A statistical classification framework was built to diagnose cytomegalovirus status from the catalog of TCR beta chain sequences. In a later analysis, V and J genes were assigned by comparing TCR nucleotide sequences against IMGT/GENE-DB human TR gene sequences. A later analysis assigned CDR3 sequences and most-parsimonious VDJ recombination scenarios with the TCRdist pipeline. A later analysis defined each TCR beta chain by its CDR3 amino acid sequence plus V-gene family, and excluded reads lacking a unique V-gene family. As a way to deal with suspected cross-contamination and a sequencing artifact, a later analysis dropped nearly 600 nucleotide sequences that were highly shared and had low generation probability. A later analysis calculated a clonal expansion index for each public chain from normalized within-repertoire ranks of inferred template counts. Generation probabilities in a later analysis came from a VDJ recombination model fitted to out-of-frame rearrangements, and those results were checked against IGoR. In a later analysis, TCR-TCR, TCR-HLA and TCR-CMV co-occurrence was scored with hypergeometric tests, and a repertoire-size bias correction was applied to TCR pairs. To estimate false discovery rates, a later analysis permuted the HLA or CMV assignments 20 times. A later analysis grouped co-occurring TCRs with DBSCAN, adding TCRdist sequence similarity when clustering within HLA-allele-positive subsets. Co-occurrence clustering excluded repertoires with fewer than 30,000 or more than 120,000 public chains, plus five with anomalous nucleotide sharing. Drawn from immuneACCESS, this table holds only the in-frame rearrangements with V and J called that TCRdb kept. Clones are partly lost; checked studies trace under half to an unresolved V gene and leave the rest unexplained. The V and J calls and the clone size are those of that table, but D and trimming were determined from the DNA. Counted in this sample were approximately 140,000 clones; 78% of them appeared once. Together, the top ten hold roughly 1.5% of the sample.

Remarks on this clone: Its antigen remains unidentified. Per-base quality was not reported, and no clone a single base away is much larger than it.

The source is a woman between 18 and 30 years old in good health and CMV-seronegative. The source material was PBMCs.

The CDR3 region reads CASSQGADTQYF. The sequenced DNA: TGTGCCAGCAGCCAAGGAGCAGATACGCAGTATTTT. The sequence joins TRBV14 to TRBJ2-3; the D gene is not confidently resolved. Cut back by 1 base and 4 bases, the V and J ends lie 3 bases apart. The germline V gene supplies CDR1 SGHDN and CDR2 FVKESK. Inclusive of the bounding cysteine and phenylalanine, the CDR3 is 12 residues long. Of the read, only the CDR3 DNA is kept; its 36 bases are in frame from base 1.